This TCR beta chain stems from a study of T cell clusters in autoimmune cytopenias. TRB amplification used approximately 0.25 ug of peripheral blood genomic DNA. TRB was amplified by touch-down multiplex PCR, primer pools A and B combined. Following a re-call of the multiplex PCR reads, TCRdb has one entry per CDR3 protein and lacks DNA. Recorded for this sample: 6,000 to 6,500 distinct CDR3 sequences. The germline V gene has CDR1 DFQATT and CDR2 SNEGSKA (reference sequence). This CDR3 region has 13 residues. This sample also belongs to another study, concerning T cell repertoires in aging, cancer and after chemotherapy.

The sequence derives from a human donor in good health. The specimen sequenced was peripheral blood. This rearrangement joins TRBV20-1 to TRBJ1-1; the D gene TCRdb calls, TRBD1, cannot be checked with no DNA. CDR3 sequence reads: CSATGQARAAAFF.